This is a list of T cell receptor beta chains from one sample in a study of human T cells and chemical hapten exposure. TCRdb re-called the RACE reads through MiXCR, storing one row per CDR3 protein. In the table there are 350,000 to 400,000 distinct CDR3 sequences, approximately 5.1% of which are singletons. This specimen consisted of whole blood, obtained in connection with sensitization to the hapten diphenylcyclopropenone (DPC). The source is a woman in her forties or fifties with alopecia areata. Some clones in this sample may be carry-over from other donors' samples. Both conserved end residues are part of each CDR3. The D gene is left open where the match is weak. The size field is filled for only some rows; it gives once, few, many or a size class.

clone size	V gene	D gene	J gene	CDR3 protein	CDR3 DNA
many	TRBV27	-	TRBJ1-1	CASSLSSRTEAFF	TGTGCCAGCAGTTTATCCAGCCGCACTGAAGCTTTCTTT
many	TRBV29-1	TRBD1	TRBJ1-2	CSLSDRGGYTF	TGCAGCCTATCGGACAGGGGTGGCTACACCTTC
few	TRBV27	TRBD2	TRBJ2-1	CASRIRDSGKEFF	TGTGCCAGCAGGATTCGGGATAGCGGGAAGGAGTTCTTC
few	TRBV10-3	-	TRBJ2-5	CAISEMGETQYF	TGTGCCATCAGTGAAATGGGGGAGACCCAGTACTTC
many	TRBV4-3	TRBD2	TRBJ2-3	CASSQLSGSGTDTQYF	TGCGCCAGCAGCCAACTGAGCGGGAGCGGCACAGATACGCAGTATTTT
-	TRBV5-1	-	TRBJ1-5	CASSPGGGPRQPQHF	TGCGCCAGCAGCCCTGGGGGTGGACCGAGGCAGCCCCAGCATTTT
few	TRBV12-3/TRBV12-4	TRBD1	TRBJ1-2	CASSLISRLVPGQVHGYTF	TGTGCCAGCAGTTTAATTAGTAGGCTGGTACCGGGACAGGTACATGGCTACACCTTC
many	TRBV20-1	TRBD2	TRBJ2-1	CSASSGRAYNEQFF	TGCAGTGCTTCTAGCGGGCGGGCCTACAATGAGCAGTTCTTC
many	TRBV7-2	-	TRBJ2-5	CASSPTGGLGETQYF	TGTGCCAGCAGTCCAACGGGCGGTTTAGGAGAGACCCAGTACTTC
many	TRBV20-1	TRBD2	TRBJ2-3	CSASPGLADTDTQYF	TGCAGTGCTTCTCCGGGACTAGCGGACACAGATACGCAGTATTTT
-	TRBV24-1	-	TRBJ1-1	CATSDLEDNTEAFF	TGTGCCACCAGTGATTTGGAAGACAACACTGAAGCTTTCTTT
few	TRBV6-5	TRBD1	TRBJ1-2	CASSSFTGTGDDYGYTF	TGTGCCAGCAGTTCATTTACCGGGACAGGGGATGACTATGGCTACACCTTC
-	TRBV27	-	TRBJ1-2	CASSPQGHGYTF	TGTGCCAGCAGTCCACAGGGACATGGCTACACCTTC
few	TRBV7-9	TRBD1	TRBJ1-1	CASSSTDRGPLLNTEAFF	TGTGCCAGCAGCTCCACCGACAGGGGCCCTCTACTGAACACTGAAGCTTTCTTT
-	TRBV28	-	TRBJ1-1	CASGTEVEAFF	TGTGCCAGCGGAACAGAAGTTGAAGCTTTCTTT
-	TRBV19	-	TRBJ1-5	CASSIVGRSNQPQHF	TGTGCCAGTAGTATAGTTGGGCGGAGCAATCAGCCCCAGCATTTT